These 31 T cell receptor beta chains came from one sample sequenced in a study of CD8 T cells in Susac syndrome. Roughly 0.45 to 1 ug RNA was reverse transcribed with random hexamers. TCRdb reprocessed the immunoSEQ multiplex PCR reads via MiXCR and lists one record per CDR3 protein. Among 80,000 or so distinct CDR3 sequences listed, 85% to 95% were seen once. The sample comprised CD8+ T cells from PBMCs. These receptors all come from a human donor in good health.

The gene calls are TRBV13 and TRBJ2-7; D is undetermined. The CDR3 runs to 12 residues. Germline CDR1 is PRHDT and CDR2 is FYEKMQ (reference sequence). The V and J ends lost 3 bases and 7 bases respectively, with 10 bases between them. The CDR3 reads CASSFQGGEQYF. The CDR3 DNA reads as TGTGCCAGCAGCTTTCAAGGTGGTGAGCAGTACTTC.

This chain links TRBV7-9 with TRBJ2-7, with 9 bases matching TRBD2. Germline lookup yields CDR1 SEHNR and CDR2 FQNEAQ (reference sequence). This CDR3 is 15 amino acids long. V lost 5 bases and J lost 3; bases outside the gene matches: 8. CDR3 nucleotide sequence: TGTGCCAGCAGCCCACGGACTAGCGAACACTACGAGCAGTACGTC. Encoded protein: CASSPRTSEHYEQYV.

The rearrangement uses TRBV3-1 and TRBJ2-7, with D possibly called TRBD1 or TRBD2 (5 bases each). Per germline, CDR1 LGHDT and CDR2 YNNKEL (reference sequence). V dropped 1 base and J dropped 3 bases, with 10 bases sitting between them. The CDR3 is 14 amino acids. This chain's CDR3 is CASSQGAGSYEQYV. The CDR3 coding sequence is TGTGCCAGCAGCCAAGGTGCAGGGAGCTACGAGCAGTACGTC.

This clonotype was observed once. V gene TRBV2 combines with J gene TRBJ1-1; possibly TRBD1 for D (5 bases). Germline values: CDR1 SNHLY, CDR2 FYNNEI. The CDR3 spans 12 residues. V was trimmed by 10 bases and J by 11 bases, leaving 20 bases between them. The CDR3 loop reads CANWGEGALAFF. CDR3 coding DNA: TGTGCCAATTGGGGAGAAGGGGCGCTGGCTTTCTTT.

This clonotype showed up just once. V is TRBV3-1 and J is TRBJ1-4; no definite D call. The germline gives CDR1 LGHDT, CDR2 YNNKEL (reference sequence). This CDR3 contains 15 residues. V gave up 2 bases and J gave up 4 bases, with 11 bases separating them. CDR3 protein: CASSQRESVNEKLFF. The CDR3 nucleotides are TGTGCCAGCAGCCAAAGGGAGTCAGTTAATGAAAAACTGTTTTTT.

The V call is TRBV11-2, the J call TRBJ2-3, with a tentative D call TRBD1 (5 bases). Germline V CDR1 and CDR2: SGHAT, FQNNGV. Trimming removed 5 bases from V and 5 bases from J, with 20 bases in between. This CDR3 comprises 16 residues. CDR3 amino acids: CASSPRLGSGQDTQYF. In nucleotides, the CDR3 is TGTGCCAGCAGCCCCCGGTTGGGCTCAGGGCAAGATACGCAGTATTTT.

This chain connects TRBV7-2 to TRBJ2-3; 10 nucleotides match TRBD2. Looked up from germline, CDR1 is SGHTA and CDR2 is FQGNSA. The V gene end was trimmed by 2 bases and the J gene end by 0 bases; junction bases not matched to a gene: 11. CDR3 length: 19 residues. CDR3 residues: CASSLSPSGGPRSTDTQYF. The CDR3 DNA sequence: TGTGCCAGCAGCTTATCACCTAGCGGGGGACCTAGAAGCACAGATACGCAGTATTTT.

The V and J genes are TRBV11-2 and TRBJ2-1; no reliable D call. V lost 3 bases and J lost 9, with 6 bases in between. Germline V lookup: CDR1 SGHAT, CDR2 FQNNGV. The CDR3 is 11 residues long. In nucleotides, the CDR3 is TGTGCCAGCAGCTTGGTTGTTGAGCAGTTCTTC. Translating it yields CASSLVVEQFF.

The rearrangement links TRBV12-3 or TRBV12-4 to TRBJ1-1, with 8 positions matching TRBD1. The CDR3 consists of 16 residues. V dropped 5 bases and J dropped 1; count of bases not matched to a gene: 9. CDR3 nucleotides: TGTGCCAGCAGTCACTATGACAGGGGAAAGAACACTGAAGCTTTCTTT. It is translated as CASSHYDRGKNTEAFF.

The chain links TRBV4-3 to TRBJ2-5; possibly TRBD1 for D (6 bases). Trimming pared 1 base from V and 4 bases from J, leaving 31 bases between. The CDR3 consists of 21 residues. Germline values: CDR1 LGHNA, CDR2 YSLEER. The CDR3 nucleotides read TGCGCCAGCAGCCAAGTCTCCCCCGTGCTGCACACAGGGACAATAGGAGAGACCCAGTACTTC. Its protein product is CASSQVSPVLHTGTIGETQYF.

This sequence joins TRBV12-3 or TRBV12-4 and TRBJ1-6, with D maybe TRBD1 (5 bases). V dropped 7 bases and J dropped 10 bases, with 20 bases sitting between them. This CDR3 is 15 amino acids long. CDR3 amino acids: CASTMGLPPASPLHF. CDR3 in DNA: TGTGCCAGCACCATGGGACTCCCCCCGGCCTCACCCCTCCACTTT.

V and J are TRBV7-9 and TRBJ2-5; the D is unclear. There are 12 residues in the CDR3. From germline, CDR1 is SEHNR and CDR2 FQNEAQ (reference sequence). V lost 5 bases, J lost 10 bases, and 14 bases lay in between. The CDR3: CASSQSGDRQYF. For the CDR3, the DNA is TGTGCCAGCAGCCAAAGTGGTGATCGCCAGTACTTC.

The genes are TRBV9 and TRBJ1-1; D gene ambiguous. Germline V gene lookup returns CDR1 SGDLS and CDR2 YYNGEE. Trimming pared 2 bases from V and 12 bases from J, leaving 11 bases between. The CDR3 is made up of 11 amino acids. Here the CDR3 DNA reads TGTGCCAGCAGCGTGGGGTCGCAGACTTTCTTT. This encodes CASSVGSQTFF.

The chain links TRBV14 to TRBJ2-1; no clear D. Per the germline V gene, CDR1 is SGHDN and CDR2 is FVKESK. The CDR3 contains 16 residues. The V end was cut by 1 base, the J end by 0 bases, with 10 bases between. The CDR3 sequence: CASSQGLGSSYNEQFF. The CDR3 DNA reads as TGTGCCAGCAGCCAAGGTCTCGGCAGCTCCTACAATGAGCAGTTCTTC.

The chain recombines TRBV9 with TRBJ1-2; D unresolved. This CDR3 has 14 amino acids. The ends were cut back, 1 base at V and 4 bases at J, with 11 bases in the middle. Germline-derived CDR1 and CDR2 are SGDLS and YYNGEE. This CDR3 reads CASSVSGPAYGYTF. As DNA, the CDR3 is TGTGCCAGCAGCGTATCAGGACCCGCCTATGGCTACACCTTC.

This chain links TRBV12-3 or TRBV12-4 with TRBJ2-5, with D possibly matching TRBD2 (5 bases). Trimming removed 1 base at V and 1 base at J, with 7 bases between. The CDR3 totals 14 residues. The DNA for the CDR3 is TGTGCCAGCAGTTTAGGGGAGATCCAAGAGACCCAGTACTTC. Translating it yields CASSLGEIQETQYF.

V usage is TRBV20-1 and J usage is TRBJ2-4, with no clear D. CDR1 DFQATT and CDR2 SNEGSKA come from the germline V gene (reference sequence). The V end was cut by 5 bases, the J end by 3 bases, with 11 bases between. The CDR3 contains 13 residues. The CDR3 DNA reads as TGCAGTGCTCTCCGGGCCGACAAAAACATTCAGTACTTC. Translated, it gives CSALRADKNIQYF.

This chain joins TRBV9 and TRBJ2-7, with unresolved D. V was shortened by 4 bases and J by 4 bases, with 18 bases between the two germline ends. The CDR3 loop spans 15 amino acids. CDR1 and CDR2 from the germline V gene are SGDLS and YYNGEE. The CDR3 region has the DNA TGTGCCAGCAGCCCAAGCGCAACAACCCTTTACGAGCAGTACTTC. Encoded protein: CASSPSATTLYEQYF.

The chain recombines TRBV12-3 or TRBV12-4 with TRBJ1-4; 9 nucleotides agree with TRBD1. The CDR3 runs 13 residues. Trimming took 6 bases from V and 9 from J; bases not matched to a gene: 5. The CDR3 is CASSPGTGKKLFF. CDR3 DNA sequence: TGTGCCAGCAGCCCCGGGACAGGGAAAAAACTGTTTTTT.

This chain links TRBV7-9 with TRBJ2-3; 10 bases agree with TRBD1. The germline gives CDR1 SEHNR, CDR2 FQNEAQ (reference sequence). The CDR3 extends over 17 amino acids. Trimming cost V 4 bases and J 4 bases; bases outside gene matches: 11. CDR3 DNA sequence: TGTGCCAGCAGCTCGTGGGACAGGGGATTCCACGCAGATACGCAGTATTTT. This codes for CASSSWDRGFHADTQYF.

V gene TRBV7-8 combines with J gene TRBJ1-5, with 7 bases fitting TRBD1. The V segment lost 6 bases and the J segment 5 bases; nucleotides outside the gene matches: 4. This CDR3 is 13 amino acids long. Germline CDR1 and CDR2: SGHVS and FQNEAQ. The CDR3 DNA reads TGTGCCAGCAGGCGTACAGGGGATCAGCCCCAGCATTTT. It encodes CASRRTGDQPQHF. Combining the CDR3 with reference TRBV7-8 and TRBJ1-5 gives the whole variable domain GAGVSQSPRYKVAKRGQDVALRCDPISGHVSLFWYQQALGQGPEFLTYFQNEAQLDKSGLPSDRFFAERPEGSVSTLKIQRTQQEDSAVYLCASRRTGDQPQHFGDGTRLSIL.

The chain employs TRBV29-1 and TRBJ2-1; unclear D gene. The V end was cut by 4 bases, the J end by 4 bases, with 5 bases between. Germline CDR1 reads SQVTM; CDR2 reads ANQGSEA. This CDR3 is 11 amino acids long. CDR3 protein: CSVVFYNEQFF. CDR3 DNA sequence: TGCAGCGTTGTTTTTTACAATGAGCAGTTCTTC.

The rearrangement joins TRBV4-1 to TRBJ2-7, with D possibly being TRBD1 or TRBD2 (5 bases each). The germline CDR1 and CDR2 sequences are MGHRA and YSYEKL. Trimming stripped 2 bases from V and 4 bases from J, with 15 bases between. The CDR3 sequence is 15 residues long. In DNA, the CDR3 is TGCGCCAGCAGCCAACATATCCGGGGCCGATACGAGCAGTACTTC. Translation: CASSQHIRGRYEQYF.

The genes are TRBV9 and TRBJ2-5; D might be TRBD1 (6 bases). The CDR3 is 17 amino acids. From germline, CDR1 is SGDLS and CDR2 YYNGEE. Trimming shortened V by 5 bases and J by 5 bases, and 25 bases separated the two germline ends. In DNA form, the CDR3 reads TGTGCCAGCAGTGATAGACCCCAGGGGCCCAACCGGGAGACCCAGTACTTC. Translation gives CASSDRPQGPNRETQYF.

The chain joins TRBV15 to TRBJ1-2, with unresolved D. CDR1 and CDR2 (germline): LNHNV, YYDKDF (reference sequence). There are 13 residues in the CDR3. Deletions cut 0 bases from V and 8 bases from J, with 10 bases between. CDR3 amino acids: CATSREPGEGYTF. CDR3 in DNA: TGTGCCACCAGCAGAGAACCGGGTGAAGGCTACACCTTC.

V is TRBV15 and J is TRBJ1-2, with TRBD1 matching over 8 bases. V lost 6 bases and J lost 1; bases outside the gene matches: 7. The CDR3 has 15 residues. CDR1 is LNHNV and CDR2 is YYDKDF in the germline V gene (reference sequence). For the CDR3, the DNA is TGTGCCACCAGGAGCCGGACAGGGAGTAACTATGGCTACACCTTC. Its protein is CATRSRTGSNYGYTF.

The chain recombines TRBV5-6 with TRBJ1-1; no definite D call. Germline CDR1 SGHDT, CDR2 YYEEEE. CDR3 size: 17 residues. V was trimmed by 3 bases and J by 3 bases, leaving 21 bases between them. This CDR3 reads CASSSQFIGRGDTEAFF. DNA for the CDR3: TGTGCCAGCAGCTCCCAGTTCATTGGGCGAGGTGACACTGAAGCTTTCTTT.

V gene TRBV9 combines with J gene TRBJ2-1; D possibly corresponds to TRBD1 (5 bases). Germline V gives CDR1 SGDLS, CDR2 YYNGEE. CDR3 size: 15 residues. Trimming cost V 4 bases and J 6 bases, with 17 bases left between them. CDR3 nucleotide sequence: TGTGCCAGCAGCCCTCAGGGATCTTCTATCAATGAGCAGTTCTTC. As protein: CASSPQGSSINEQFF.

This sequence joins TRBV7-8 and TRBJ2-7, with TRBD2 identical over 7 bases. Looked up from germline, CDR1 is SGHVS and CDR2 is FQNEAQ. Trimming removed 5 bases from V and 3 bases from J; junction bases left unmatched: 7. The CDR3 contains 14 residues. The CDR3 DNA reads TGTGCCAGCAGCCCGGGGGGAGGTTACTACGAGCAGTACGTC. It is translated as CASSPGGGYYEQYV.

This clonotype was observed once. V is TRBV4-3 and J is TRBJ2-7; D assignment may be TRBD1 or TRBD2 (5 bases each). Germline V lookup: CDR1 LGHNA, CDR2 YSLEER. The CDR3 length is 15 residues. Trimming took 4 bases from V and 3 from J, leaving 16 bases between them. The CDR3: CASSPDTGPYYEQYF. The CDR3 DNA reads TGCGCCAGCAGCCCAGACACGGGACCATACTACGAGCAGTACTTC.

The chain couples TRBV11-2 to TRBJ2-3; D might be TRBD1 (6 bases). Germline CDR1 reads SGHAT; CDR2 reads FQNNGV. The CDR3 extends over 18 amino acids. Trimming pared 3 bases from V and 2 bases from J, leaving 21 bases between. The chain's CDR3 is CASSFLGPKRGYTDTQYF. The CDR3 DNA is TGTGCCAGCAGCTTCCTCGGTCCCAAGAGGGGGTACACAGATACGCAGTATTTT.